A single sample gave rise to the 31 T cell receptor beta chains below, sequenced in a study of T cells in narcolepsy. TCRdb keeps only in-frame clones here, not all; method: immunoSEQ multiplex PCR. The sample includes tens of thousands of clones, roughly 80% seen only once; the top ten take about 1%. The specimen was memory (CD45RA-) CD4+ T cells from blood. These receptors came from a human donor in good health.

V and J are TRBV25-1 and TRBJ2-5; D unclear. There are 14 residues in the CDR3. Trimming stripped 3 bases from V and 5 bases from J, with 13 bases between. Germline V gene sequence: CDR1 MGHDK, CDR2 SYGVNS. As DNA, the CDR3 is TGTGCCAGCAGTGATCATGTGGGTTTTGAGACCCAGTACTTC. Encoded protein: CASSDHVGFETQYF.

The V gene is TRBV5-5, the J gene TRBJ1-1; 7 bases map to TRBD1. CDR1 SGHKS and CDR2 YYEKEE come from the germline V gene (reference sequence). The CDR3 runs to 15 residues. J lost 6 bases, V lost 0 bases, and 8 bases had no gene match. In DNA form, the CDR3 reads TGTGCCAGCAGCTTGGCCACAGGGGCGCCGGCTGAAGCTTTCTTT. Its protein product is CASSLATGAPAEAFF.

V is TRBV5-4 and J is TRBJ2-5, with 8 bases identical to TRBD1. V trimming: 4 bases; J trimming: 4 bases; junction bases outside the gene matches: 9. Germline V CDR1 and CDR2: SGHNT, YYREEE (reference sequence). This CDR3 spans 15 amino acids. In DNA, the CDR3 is TGTGCCAGCAGCACATGGCAGGGGGCTGTAGAGACCCAGTACTTC. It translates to CASSTWQGAVETQYF. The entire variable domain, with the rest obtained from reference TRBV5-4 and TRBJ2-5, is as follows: ETGVTQSPTHLIKTRGQQVTLRCSSQSGHNTVSWYQQALGQGPQFIFQYYREEENGRGNFPPRFSGLQFPNYSSELNVNALELDDSALYLCASSTWQGAVETQYFGPGTRLLVL.

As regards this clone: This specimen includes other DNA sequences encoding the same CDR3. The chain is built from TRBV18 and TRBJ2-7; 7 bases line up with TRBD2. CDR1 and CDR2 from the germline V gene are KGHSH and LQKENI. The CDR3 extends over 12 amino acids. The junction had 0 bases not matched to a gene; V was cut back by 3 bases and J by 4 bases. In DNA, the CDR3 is TGTGCCAGCTCACCGGGGGGGTACGAGCAGTACTTC. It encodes CASSPGGYEQYF.

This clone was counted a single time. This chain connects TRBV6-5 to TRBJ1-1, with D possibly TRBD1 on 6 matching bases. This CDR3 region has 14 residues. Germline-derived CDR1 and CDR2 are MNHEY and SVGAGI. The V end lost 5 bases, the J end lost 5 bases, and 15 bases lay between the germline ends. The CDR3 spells CASSVGRGGTEAFF. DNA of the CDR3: TGTGCCAGCAGTGTTGGCAGGGGTGGAACTGAAGCTTTCTTT.

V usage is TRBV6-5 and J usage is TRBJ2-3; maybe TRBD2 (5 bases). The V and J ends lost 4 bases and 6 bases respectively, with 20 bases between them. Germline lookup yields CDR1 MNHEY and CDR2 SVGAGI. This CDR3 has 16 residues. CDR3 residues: CASSSERERWVDTQYF. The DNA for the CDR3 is TGTGCCAGCAGTTCAGAGAGGGAACGCTGGGTGGATACGCAGTATTTT.

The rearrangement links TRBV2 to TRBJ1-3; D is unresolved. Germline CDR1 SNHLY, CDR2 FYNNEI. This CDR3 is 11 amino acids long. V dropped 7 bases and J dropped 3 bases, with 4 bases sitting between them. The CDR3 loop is CASNYGNTIYF. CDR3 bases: TGTGCCAGCAACTATGGAAACACCATATATTTT.

The CDR3 loop reads CASSPIAGTGAEQYF. The CDR3 DNA reads as TGTGCCAGCTCACCAATCGCGGGTACGGGGGCAGAGCAGTACTTC. The J gene is TRBJ2-7, the V gene TRBV18; D is possibly TRBD1 or TRBD2 (6 bases each). Per germline, CDR1 KGHSH and CDR2 LQKENI. Trimming shortened V by 2 bases and J by 7 bases, and 18 bases separated the two germline ends. This CDR3 has 15 amino acids.

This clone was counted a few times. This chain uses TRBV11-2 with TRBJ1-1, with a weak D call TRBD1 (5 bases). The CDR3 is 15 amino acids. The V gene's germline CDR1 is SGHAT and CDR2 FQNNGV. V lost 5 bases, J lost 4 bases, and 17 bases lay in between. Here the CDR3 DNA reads TGTGCCAGCAGCCGTCTACAGGACTATACCACTGAAGCTTTCTTT. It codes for CASSRLQDYTTEAFF.

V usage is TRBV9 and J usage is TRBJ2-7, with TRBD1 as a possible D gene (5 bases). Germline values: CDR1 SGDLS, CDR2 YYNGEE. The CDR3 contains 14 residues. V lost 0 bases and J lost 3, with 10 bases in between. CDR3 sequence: CASSVAPGFYEQYF. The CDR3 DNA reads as TGTGCCAGCAGCGTAGCTCCAGGGTTCTACGAGCAGTACTTC. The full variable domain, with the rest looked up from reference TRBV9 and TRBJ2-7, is DSGVTQTPKHLITATGQRVTLRCSPRSGDLSVYWYQQSLDQGLQFLIQYYNGEERAKGNILERFSAQQFPDLHSELNLSSLELGDSALYFCASSVAPGFYEQYFGPGTRLTVT.

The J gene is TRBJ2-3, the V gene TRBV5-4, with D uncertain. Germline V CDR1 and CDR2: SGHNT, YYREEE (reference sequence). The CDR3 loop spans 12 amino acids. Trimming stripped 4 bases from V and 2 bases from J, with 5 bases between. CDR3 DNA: TGTGCCAGCAGCACGTCCACAGATACGCAGTATTTT. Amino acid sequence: CASSTSTDTQYF.

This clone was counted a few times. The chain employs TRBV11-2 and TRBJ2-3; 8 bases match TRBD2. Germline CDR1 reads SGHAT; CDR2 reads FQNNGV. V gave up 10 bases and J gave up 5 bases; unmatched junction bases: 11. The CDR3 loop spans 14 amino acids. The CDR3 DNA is TGTGCCACTAGGTCGACGGGGGGGCGAGATACGCAGTATTTT. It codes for CATRSTGGRDTQYF.

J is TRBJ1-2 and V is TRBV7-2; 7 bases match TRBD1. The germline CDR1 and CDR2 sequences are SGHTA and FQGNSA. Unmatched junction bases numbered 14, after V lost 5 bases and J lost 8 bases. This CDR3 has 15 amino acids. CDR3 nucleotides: TGTGCCAGCAGCCGCCTGACACAGGGGATGGGAGGCTACACCTTC. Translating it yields CASSRLTQGMGGYTF.

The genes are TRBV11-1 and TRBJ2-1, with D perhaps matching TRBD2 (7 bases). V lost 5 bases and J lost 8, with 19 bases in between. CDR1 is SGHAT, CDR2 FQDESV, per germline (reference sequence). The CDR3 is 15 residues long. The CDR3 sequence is CASSPGGYVQDEQFF. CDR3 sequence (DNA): TGTGCCAGCAGCCCGGGGGGCTATGTGCAGGATGAGCAGTTCTTC.

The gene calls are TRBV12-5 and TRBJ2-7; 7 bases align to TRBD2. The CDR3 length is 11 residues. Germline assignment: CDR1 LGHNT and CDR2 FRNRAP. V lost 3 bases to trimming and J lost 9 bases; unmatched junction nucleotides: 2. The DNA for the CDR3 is TGTGCTAGTGGTTTCGGGACTACGCAGTACTTC. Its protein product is CASGFGTTQYF.

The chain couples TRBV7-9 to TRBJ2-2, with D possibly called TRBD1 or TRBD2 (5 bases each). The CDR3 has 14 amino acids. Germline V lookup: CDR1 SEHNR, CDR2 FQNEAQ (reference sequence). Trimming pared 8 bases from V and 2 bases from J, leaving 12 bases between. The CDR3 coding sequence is TGTGCCAGCGCCCGGGACCTTAACACCGGGGAGCTGTTTTTT. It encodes CASARDLNTGELFF.

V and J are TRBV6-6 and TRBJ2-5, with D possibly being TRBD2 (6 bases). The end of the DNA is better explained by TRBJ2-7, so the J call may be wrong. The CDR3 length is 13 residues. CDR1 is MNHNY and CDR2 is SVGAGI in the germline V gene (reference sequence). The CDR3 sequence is CASSITSFYEQYF. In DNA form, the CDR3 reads TGTGCCAGCAGTATCACTAGCTTCTACGAGCAGTACTTC.

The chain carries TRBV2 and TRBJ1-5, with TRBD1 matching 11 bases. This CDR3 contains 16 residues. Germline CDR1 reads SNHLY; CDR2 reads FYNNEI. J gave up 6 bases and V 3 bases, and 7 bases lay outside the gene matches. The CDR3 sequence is CASSERGQGGRQPQHF. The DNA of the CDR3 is TGTGCCAGCAGTGAGAGGGGACAGGGGGGTCGTCAGCCCCAGCATTTT.

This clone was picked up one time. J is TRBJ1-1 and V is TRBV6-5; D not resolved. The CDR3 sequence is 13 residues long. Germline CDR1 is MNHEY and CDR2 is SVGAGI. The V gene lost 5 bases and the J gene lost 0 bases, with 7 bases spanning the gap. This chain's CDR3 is CASSVVLNTEAFF. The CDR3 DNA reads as TGTGCCAGCAGTGTAGTATTGAACACTGAAGCTTTCTTT.

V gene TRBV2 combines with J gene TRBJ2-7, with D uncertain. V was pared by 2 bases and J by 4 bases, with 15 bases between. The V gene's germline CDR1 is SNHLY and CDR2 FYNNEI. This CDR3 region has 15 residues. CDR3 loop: CASSELGYGWYEQYF. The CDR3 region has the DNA TGTGCCAGCAGTGAATTGGGTTATGGATGGTACGAGCAGTACTTC.

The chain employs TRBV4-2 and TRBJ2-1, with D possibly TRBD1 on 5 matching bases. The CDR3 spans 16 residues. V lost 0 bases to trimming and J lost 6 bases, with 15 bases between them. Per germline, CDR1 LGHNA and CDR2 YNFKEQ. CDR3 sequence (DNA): TGTGCCAGCAGCCAAGATGAACAGGTTGGCGGCAATGAGCAGTTCTTC. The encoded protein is CASSQDEQVGGNEQFF.

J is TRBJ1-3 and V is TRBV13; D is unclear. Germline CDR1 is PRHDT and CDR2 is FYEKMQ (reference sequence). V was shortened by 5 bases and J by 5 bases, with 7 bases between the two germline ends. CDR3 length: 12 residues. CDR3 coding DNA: TGTGCCAGCAGCCTTCGGAGAAACACCATATATTTT. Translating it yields CASSLRRNTIYF.

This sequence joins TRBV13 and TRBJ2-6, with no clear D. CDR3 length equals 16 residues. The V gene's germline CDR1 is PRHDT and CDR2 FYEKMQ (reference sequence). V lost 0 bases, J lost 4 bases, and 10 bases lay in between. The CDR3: CASSLGELSGANVLTF. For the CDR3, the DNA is TGTGCCAGCAGCTTAGGCGAGCTGTCCGGGGCCAACGTCCTGACTTTC.

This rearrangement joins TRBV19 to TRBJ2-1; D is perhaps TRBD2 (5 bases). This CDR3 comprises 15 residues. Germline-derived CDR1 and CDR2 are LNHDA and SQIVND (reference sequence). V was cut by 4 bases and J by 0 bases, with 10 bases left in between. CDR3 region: CASSSGHSSYNEQFF. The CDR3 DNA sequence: TGTGCCAGTAGTAGCGGGCATAGCTCCTACAATGAGCAGTTCTTC.

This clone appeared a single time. The CDR3 reads CASNTKRQGSGELFF. Here the CDR3 DNA reads TGTGCCAGCAACACCAAAAGACAGGGCTCCGGGGAGCTGTTTTTT. The rearrangement links TRBV2 to TRBJ2-2; 7 nucleotides match TRBD1. V was clipped by 7 bases and J by 6 bases; unmatched bases: 11. The CDR3 loop spans 15 amino acids. Germline CDR1 is SNHLY and CDR2 is FYNNEI.

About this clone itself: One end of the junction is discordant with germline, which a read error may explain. CDR3 sequence (DNA): TGTGCCAGCAGCACCTCGGGACTAGCGGGCGATACGCACTTC. Amino acids: CASSTSGLAGDTHF. The chain combines TRBV11-2 with TRBJ2-7, with 12 bases fitting TRBD2. Germline V CDR1 and CDR2: SGHAT, FQNNGV. The CDR3 sequence is 14 residues long.

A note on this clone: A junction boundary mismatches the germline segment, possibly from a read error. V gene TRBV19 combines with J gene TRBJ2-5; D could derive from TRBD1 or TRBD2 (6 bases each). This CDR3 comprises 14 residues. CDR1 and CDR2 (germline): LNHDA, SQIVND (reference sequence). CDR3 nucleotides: TGTGCCAGTAGCCCTCCGGGGGCGCGAGAGGCCCAGTACTTC. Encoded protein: CASSPPGAREAQYF.

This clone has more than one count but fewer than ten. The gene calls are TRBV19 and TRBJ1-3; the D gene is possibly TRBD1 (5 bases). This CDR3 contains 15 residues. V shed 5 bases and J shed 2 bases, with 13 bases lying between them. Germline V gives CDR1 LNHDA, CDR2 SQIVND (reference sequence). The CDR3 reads CASSGQGETGNTIYF. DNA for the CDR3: TGTGCCAGTAGTGGTCAAGGGGAAACTGGAAACACCATATATTTT.

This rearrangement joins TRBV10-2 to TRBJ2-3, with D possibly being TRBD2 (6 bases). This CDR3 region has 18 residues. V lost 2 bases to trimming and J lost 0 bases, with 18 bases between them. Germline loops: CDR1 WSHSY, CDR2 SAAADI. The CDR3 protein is CASSEGLAQPLSTDTQYF. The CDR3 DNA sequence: TGCGCCAGCAGTGAGGGGCTAGCGCAACCACTAAGCACAGATACGCAGTATTTT.

CDR3 nucleotide sequence: TGTGCCAGTAGTAAACCGGGACTAGCGGGGGGAGAGCAGTTCTTC. Translating gives CASSKPGLAGGEQFF. This sequence joins TRBV19 and TRBJ2-1; 15 nucleotides align to TRBD2. Trimming at V came to 4 bases and at J to 10 bases, leaving 5 bases not matched to a gene. This CDR3 contains 15 residues. Germline lookup yields CDR1 LNHDA and CDR2 SQIVND (reference sequence).

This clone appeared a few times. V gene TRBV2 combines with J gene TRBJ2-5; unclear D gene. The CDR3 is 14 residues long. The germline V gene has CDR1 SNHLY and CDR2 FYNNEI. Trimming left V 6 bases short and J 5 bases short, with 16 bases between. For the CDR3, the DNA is TGTGCCAGCAGCAAGGGCTTCGCGAGGGAGACCCAGTACTTC. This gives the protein CASSKGFARETQYF.